This TCR beta chain was observed in a study of OX40 agonist ivuxolimab in advanced cancers. For the wider study: The costimulatory receptor OX40 (CD134) was targeted by ivuxolimab, a fully human IgG2 agonistic monoclonal antibody. In the dose-escalation cohort, more than 75% of patients were male, and the mean age was approximately 64 years, with a range of roughly 23 to 85. The paper reports the monotherapy dose-escalation portion (N ≈ 50 patients) of the phase I ivuxolimab trial. Intravenous ivuxolimab was administered to patients every 2 weeks at six dose levels: 0.01, 0.1, 0.3, 1.5, 3 and 10 mg/kg. Of the roughly 54 dose-escalation patients, hepatocellular carcinoma was present in 19, melanoma in roughly 15, renal cell carcinoma in 9 and head and neck cancer in 9. The point of sequencing TCRbeta in the periphery was to test whether ivuxolimab changed TCR sequence diversity and drove clonal T-cell expansion. Partial responses were achieved by three dose-escalation patients, of whom one had hepatocellular carcinoma and two had cutaneous melanoma. Patients were allowed to have had prior anti-PD-1, anti-PD-L1 or anti-CTLA-4 therapy, and roughly two fifths of the dose-escalation patients had been treated with checkpoint inhibitors.

At the junction V is shortened by 1 base and J by 9 bases, with 20 bases in between. The germline V gene encodes CDR1 SGHTS and CDR2 YDEGEE. Measured from the cysteine to the phenylalanine, the CDR3 is 16 residues long. Only the CDR3 DNA is retained, 48 bases long and in frame from the first base. Points on this clone: The antigen it binds to is not known. No base quality values were provided; no much bigger clone lies one nucleotide off.

The trial excluded patients who had a history of autoimmune disease or who were on systemic immunosuppression. In every dose cohort, peripheral blood was drawn for TCR sequencing at baseline, cycle 4 day 1, and cycle 7 day 1. The samples were taken from a phase I, first-in-human, multicenter, open-label dose-escalation trial of ivuxolimab. Adults with locally advanced or metastatic melanoma, renal cell, hepatocellular, or head and neck squamous cell carcinoma were enrolled in the trial. Before TCR sequencing, CD4+ T cells and CD8+ T cells were sorted from peripheral blood as separate populations. Genomic DNA was isolated from the sorted cells so that the TCRbeta CDR3 region could be sequenced. The immunoSEQ Assay was used to sequence the TCRbeta CDR3 regions. What TCRdb holds here is the immuneACCESS table cut down to in-frame rearrangements. Part of the clones is not present; checked against another copy, under half of the missing clones reflect an unresolved V gene, and the others are unexplained. Here the sample has almost 50,000 clones; 81% occur a single time. 5% to 7.5% of the sample comes from the top ten.

Points the paper makes about the study in general: Antigen specificity was not determined for the clonally expanded peripheral T cells. After ivuxolimab, expanded clones were on average more numerous among CD8+ T cells than among CD4+ T cells. Low levels of normalized T-cell clonal expansion were also seen in some patients who did not respond. At doses from 0.1 to 3.0 mg/kg, clonal expansion was seen in both CD4+ and CD8+ blood T cells between baseline and week 6. In the 0.1-3.0 mg/kg groups, partial responders were among the patients with the lowest normalized peripheral clonal expansion, particularly in CD8+ T cells.

The sequence is built from TRBV5-8 and TRBJ2-4, with a weak D call of TRBD1 (5 bases match). The starting material was CD4+ or CD8+ T cells sorted from blood, obtained in a trial of the OX40 agonist ivuxolimab. The receptor was derived from an adult with an advanced solid tumor such as melanoma, head and neck, liver or kidney cancer. The sequenced DNA is TGTGCCAGCAGCTTGTATTCAGCATCCCCCACAGGCATTCAGTACTTC. This gives the protein CASSLYSASPTGIQYF.